The clone carrying this TCR beta chain was found a few times. This sample is part of a study of T cell repertoires in cytomegalovirus infection. This CDR3 contains 12 residues. V shed 5 bases and J shed 3 bases, with 8 bases lying between them. TCRdb redid the calling of the reads with MiXCR, one entry per CDR3 protein. The profile covers around 630,000 distinct CDR3 sequences, with less than 25% appearing a single time and less than 9.5% taken by the ten largest. The sequence was collected from a human donor in good health (CMV status not recorded). Some clones in this sample may be carry-over from other donors' samples. The sample consisted of CD8+ T cells from PBMCs. The chain employs TRBV12-3 or TRBV12-4 and TRBJ2-7, with D hard to call. CDR3 residues: CASSVPGYEQYF. In nucleotides, the CDR3 is TGTGCCAGCAGTGTCCCCGGCTACGAGCAGTACTTC.